This TCR beta chain was identified during a study of blood T cells in healthy people across ages. Germline lookup yields CDR1 SEHNR and CDR2 FQNEAQ (reference sequence). The length of the CDR3 is 14 residues. The V end was cut by 1 base, the J end by 5 bases, with 11 bases between. Primed by a sample-barcoded 5' primer and a J-beta primer mix, a second PCR proceeded for 7 to 11 cycles. One entry per CDR3 protein, called by TCRdb with MiXCR from the 5' RACE reads. The sample records 1.6 million or so distinct CDR3 sequences, 30% to 40% being singletons. The TCR was taken from a woman aged 30 to 39 in good health. The rearrangement links TRBV7-9 to TRBJ2-5, with D uncertain. Sequencing was carried out using blood. CDR3 residues: CASSLDTKRETQYF. As DNA, the CDR3 is TGTGCCAGCAGCTTAGACACCAAACGGGAGACCCAGTACTTC.